The source of this T cell receptor beta chain is a study of cytomegalovirus exposure and HLA in healthy donors. With respect to this clone: Its antigen is not known.

PCR primers comprised 60 Vbeta and 13 Jbeta primers. Some clones are missing from TCRdb's copy, which holds only in-frame ones; the method was immunoSEQ multiplex PCR. The table records more than 95,000 clones, around 15% of them present only once. General study points: The likely explanation for a cluster of highly shared sequence variants was sequencing artifact.

This TCR derives from a female donor in good health and CMV-seronegative. Specimen: PBMCs.

The chain's CDR3 is CASSGHRGPYEQYF. The DNA of the CDR3 is TGTGCCAGCAGTGGACACAGGGGCCCCTACGAGCAGTACTTC. This chain connects TRBV6-1 to TRBJ2-7, with 7 bases aligning to TRBD1. V gave up 4 bases and J gave up 2 bases; unmatched junction bases: 5. The CDR3 is 14 residues long. The germline CDR1 and CDR2 sequences are MNHNS and SASEGT.